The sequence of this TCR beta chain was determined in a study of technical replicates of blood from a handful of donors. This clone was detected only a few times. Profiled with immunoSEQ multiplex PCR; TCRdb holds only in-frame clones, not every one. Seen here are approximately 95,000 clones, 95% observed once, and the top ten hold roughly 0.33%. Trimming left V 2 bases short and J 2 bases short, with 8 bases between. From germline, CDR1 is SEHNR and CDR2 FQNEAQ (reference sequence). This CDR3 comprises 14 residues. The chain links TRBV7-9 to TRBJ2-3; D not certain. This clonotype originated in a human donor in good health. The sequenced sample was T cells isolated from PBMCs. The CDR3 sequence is CASSLFGYTDTQYF. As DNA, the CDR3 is TGTGCCAGCAGCTTATTCGGGTACACAGATACGCAGTATTTT.